Presented here are 27 T cell receptor beta chains from one specimen sequenced in a study of blood T cell repertoires in COVID-19. TCRdb's copy holds only in-frame clones and misses some; the assay was immunoSEQ multiplex PCR. The data show around 97,000 clones, more than 75% seen once. The material sequenced was peripheral blood. The receptors were gathered from a human donor in a cohort sampled during active COVID-19.

This sequence joins TRBV9 and TRBJ1-4, with 12 bases that match TRBD1. This CDR3 spans 19 amino acids. Germline values: CDR1 SGDLS, CDR2 YYNGEE. V gave up 4 bases and J gave up 3 bases; unmatched junction bases: 13. The CDR3 loop reads CASSFQRDRGRRANEKLFF. The CDR3, as DNA: TGTGCCAGCAGCTTCCAACGGGACAGGGGGCGTCGAGCTAATGAAAAACTGTTTTTT.

This clone has just one count. The chain uses TRBV9 and TRBJ1-2, with 7 bases aligning to TRBD1. Germline CDR1 and CDR2: SGDLS and YYNGEE. The CDR3 loop spans 15 amino acids. Trimming took 2 bases from V and 4 from J; bases not matched to a gene: 8. As DNA, the CDR3 is TGTGCCAGCAGCGTTGATCAGGGGGTGGGCTATGGCTACACCTTC. Translating gives CASSVDQGVGYGYTF.

The chain combines TRBV13 with TRBJ2-1, with TRBD2 identical over 10 bases. CDR3 length equals 16 residues. Germline V gene lookup returns CDR1 PRHDT and CDR2 FYEKMQ (reference sequence). V gave up 0 bases and J gave up 3 bases; unmatched junction bases: 2. CDR3 loop: CASSLGLAGDYNEQFF. CDR3 DNA sequence: TGTGCCAGCAGCTTAGGGCTAGCGGGGGACTACAATGAGCAGTTCTTC.

V is TRBV5-4 and J is TRBJ2-5, with 14 bases identical to TRBD2. Per germline, CDR1 SGHNT and CDR2 YYREEE (reference sequence). After removal of 4 bases from V and 5 bases from J, the junction contained 7 bases not matched to a gene. CDR3 size: 16 residues. CDR3: CASSPTSGGAWETQYF. The CDR3 DNA reads TGTGCCAGCAGCCCGACTAGCGGGGGGGCGTGGGAGACCCAGTACTTC. The complete variable domain, with remaining parts taken from reference TRBV5-4 and TRBJ2-5, reads ETGVTQSPTHLIKTRGQQVTLRCSSQSGHNTVSWYQQALGQGPQFIFQYYREEENGRGNFPPRFSGLQFPNYSSELNVNALELDDSALYLCASSPTSGGAWETQYFGPGTRLLVL.

In this sample, this clone is medium-sized (0.01 to 0.1%). The chain combines TRBV6-6 with TRBJ2-7, with 7 bases matching TRBD2. Germline CDR1 reads MNHNY; CDR2 reads SVGAGI (reference sequence). Unmatched junction bases numbered 12, after V lost 4 bases and J lost 3 bases. The CDR3 is 16 residues long. In nucleotides, the CDR3 is TGTGCCAGCAGTTTCGGGGAGTCTAGCGGAAACTACGAGCAGTACTTC. Its translation is CASSFGESSGNYEQYF.

This chain joins TRBV7-2 and TRBJ2-5; 15 bases fit TRBD2. The CDR3 loop spans 17 amino acids. Germline assignment: CDR1 SGHTA and CDR2 FQGNSA. After removal of 5 bases from V and 5 bases from J, the junction contained 9 bases not matched to a gene. The CDR3: CASSPWTSGRAGETQYF. The CDR3 region has the DNA TGTGCCAGCAGCCCCTGGACTAGCGGGAGGGCTGGCGAGACCCAGTACTTC.

The chain links TRBV4-2 to TRBJ2-7; no firm D call. The V and J ends lost 1 base and 6 bases respectively, with 19 bases between them. The CDR3 length is 16 residues. Germline CDR1 is LGHNA and CDR2 is YNFKEQ. The DNA of the CDR3 is TGTGCCAGCAGCCAAGGCGGCAGCTTCGGGTCTTCCGAGCAGTACTTC. It codes for CASSQGGSFGSSEQYF.

The chain links TRBV6-2 or TRBV6-3 to TRBJ2-1; 8 bases are a match to TRBD2. The germline V gene has CDR1 MNHEY and CDR2 SVGEGT. Trimming took 2 bases from V and 9 from J; bases not matched to a gene: 6. The CDR3 totals 14 residues. The CDR3 reads CASSYRAGVFEQFF. In nucleotides, the CDR3 is TGTGCCAGCAGTTACCGAGCGGGAGTTTTTGAGCAGTTCTTC.

The rearrangement uses TRBV5-1 and TRBJ2-3; the match to TRBD2 covers 9 bases. Trimming took 3 bases from V and 1 from J; bases not matched to a gene: 0. Germline V gives CDR1 SGHRS, CDR2 YFSETQ. This CDR3 has 14 residues. CDR3 protein: CASSWTSGTDTQYF. The CDR3 DNA follows: TGCGCCAGCAGCTGGACTAGCGGCACAGATACGCAGTATTTT.

This clone was counted a single time. The chain carries TRBV19 and TRBJ1-2; a weak D match, TRBD1 (5 bases). V was clipped by 6 bases and J by 7 bases, with 12 bases between them. The CDR3 loop spans 12 amino acids. CDR1 is LNHDA and CDR2 is SQIVND in the germline V gene (reference sequence). The CDR3 DNA reads as TGTGCCAGTAGGATCGTAGGGGTTGGCTACACCTTC. It specifies CASRIVGVGYTF. The full variable domain, with the rest looked up from reference TRBV19 and TRBJ1-2, is DGGITQSPKYLFRKEGQNVTLSCEQNLNHDAMYWYRQDPGQGLRLIYYSQIVNDFQKGDIAEGYSVSREKKESFPLTVTSAQKNPTAFYLCASRIVGVGYTFGSGTRLTVV.

This clone showed up just a few times. The CDR3, as DNA: TGTGCCAGCAGTATACAGGGCCCATCTGTTGGCTACACCTTC. Its protein product is CASSIQGPSVGYTF. The chain couples TRBV2 to TRBJ1-2; D perhaps matches TRBD1 (6 bases). Trimming stripped 5 bases from V and 7 bases from J, with 17 bases between. Germline loops: CDR1 SNHLY, CDR2 FYNNEI. The CDR3 runs to 14 residues.

This clone turned up a few times. The rearrangement joins TRBV7-3 to TRBJ1-1, with 10 bases lining up with TRBD1. Germline CDR1 SGHTA, CDR2 FQGTGA. V lost 5 bases to trimming and J lost 6 bases; unmatched junction nucleotides: 3. CDR3 length equals 13 residues. The CDR3 region has the DNA TGTGCCAGCAGCCCCGGGACAGGGGCTGAAGCTTTCTTT. Translation gives CASSPGTGAEAFF.

The rearrangement uses TRBV2 and TRBJ2-3; TRBD2 agrees at 12 bases. CDR1 and CDR2 from the germline V gene are SNHLY and FYNNEI. This CDR3 is built from 15 residues. Trimming took 6 bases from V and 3 from J; bases not matched to a gene: 4. In DNA, the CDR3 is TGTGCCAGCAGCCCACTAGCGGGGGGAACAGATACGCAGTATTTT. It translates to CASSPLAGGTDTQYF. Looking up the rest from reference TRBV2 and TRBJ2-3 gives the full variable domain: EPEVTQTPSHQVTQMGQEVILRCVPISNHLYFYWYRQILGQKVEFLVSFYNNEISEKSEIFDDQFSVERPDGSNFTLKIRSTKLEDSAMYFCASSPLAGGTDTQYFGPGTRLTVL.

V is TRBV6-2 or TRBV6-3 and J is TRBJ1-1, with TRBD1 matching over 8 bases. The CDR3 runs to 12 residues. V lost 5 bases, J lost 8 bases, and 4 bases stayed unmatched. Germline V gene sequence: CDR1 MNHEY, CDR2 SVGEGT. CDR3 nucleotide sequence: TGTGCCAGCAGTACCTGGGACAGGGAAGCTTTCTTT. It codes for CASSTWDREAFF.

This clone is a singleton in its sample. The chain combines TRBV29-1 with TRBJ1-2, with 9 positions matching TRBD1. The germline gives CDR1 SQVTM, CDR2 ANQGSEA. The CDR3 extends over 12 amino acids. The ends lost 7 bases at V and 4 bases at J; junction bases unmatched: 4. The CDR3 DNA reads as TGCAGCGCCGAACAGGGGGCCTATGGCTACACCTTC. Encoded protein: CSAEQGAYGYTF.

The J gene is TRBJ1-1, the V gene TRBV19, with D maybe TRBD1 (6 bases). Germline-derived CDR1 and CDR2 are LNHDA and SQIVND (reference sequence). Trimming stripped 4 bases from V and 1 base from J, with 7 bases between. CDR3 size: 13 residues. The CDR3 nucleotides read TGTGCCAGTAGTACAGGGGCGAACACTGAAGCTTTCTTT. Translating it yields CASSTGANTEAFF. The full variable domain, in which reference TRBV19 and TRBJ1-1 provide the parts outside the CDR3, is DGGITQSPKYLFRKEGQNVTLSCEQNLNHDAMYWYRQDPGQGLRLIYYSQIVNDFQKGDIAEGYSVSREKKESFPLTVTSAQKNPTAFYLCASSTGANTEAFFGQGTRLTVV.

Remarks on this clone: Relative to the germline gene, one junction end is altered; a read error may explain this. The genes are TRBV10-1 and TRBJ1-5, with 8 nucleotides matching TRBD1. CDR3 size: 12 residues. Germline V CDR1 and CDR2: WNHNN, SYGVQD (reference sequence). The CDR3 is CARSRQGKPQHF. The CDR3 DNA follows: TGCGCCCGCAGTCGACAGGGGAAACCCCAGCATTTT.

V is TRBV9 and J is TRBJ2-2; D might be TRBD2 (5 bases). V gave up 2 bases and J gave up 2 bases, with 10 bases separating them. The CDR3 loop spans 15 amino acids. CDR1 SGDLS and CDR2 YYNGEE come from the germline V gene. In DNA form, the CDR3 reads TGTGCCAGCAGCGTTTCCGGGGTTAACACCGGGGAGCTGTTTTTT. It specifies CASSVSGVNTGELFF. The variable domain in full, with the rest retrieved from reference TRBV9 and TRBJ2-2, is DSGVTQTPKHLITATGQRVTLRCSPRSGDLSVYWYQQSLDQGLQFLIQYYNGEERAKGNILERFSAQQFPDLHSELNLSSLELGDSALYFCASSVSGVNTGELFFGEGSRLTVL.

This clone was detected only a few times. The sample carries other DNA sequences with the same CDR3. CDR3 amino acids: CASSPGLAGEQYF. DNA for the CDR3: TGTGCCAGCAGCCCGGGACTAGCTGGTGAGCAGTACTTC. V gene TRBV7-3 combines with J gene TRBJ2-7, with 9 nucleotides matching TRBD2. The CDR3 totals 13 residues. Germline CDR1 SGHTA, CDR2 FQGTGA. The junction had 6 bases not matched to a gene; V was cut back by 5 bases and J by 7 bases.

This chain uses TRBV5-8 with TRBJ2-7; 9 positions match TRBD1. The CDR3 is made up of 16 amino acids. Germline V gene data show CDR1 as SGHTS and CDR2 as YDEGEE. V was pared by 3 bases and J by 6 bases, with 13 bases of the junction left unmatched. The CDR3 here is CASSWRPGQGYVEQYF. The CDR3 DNA reads TGTGCCAGCAGCTGGCGACCGGGACAGGGTTATGTCGAGCAGTACTTC.

As regards this clone: A read error may account for a junction end that differs from germline. The V gene is TRBV3-1 (or the pseudogene TRBV3-2), the J gene TRBJ2-7, with 9 bases identical to TRBD2. CDR1 LGHDT and CDR2 YNNKEL come from the germline V gene (reference sequence). The CDR3 is 16 amino acids. Here the CDR3 reads CASSQEILAGPYEQYF. CDR3 DNA sequence: TGTGCCAGCAGCCAAGAGATTCTAGCGGGACCCTATGAGCAGTACTTC.

The V call is TRBV7-2, the J call TRBJ2-1, with 10 bases identical to TRBD1. CDR1 and CDR2 from the germline V gene are SGHTA and FQGNSA. The CDR3 length is 13 residues. V lost 5 bases to trimming and J lost 8 bases; unmatched junction nucleotides: 3. The CDR3 DNA sequence: TGTGCCAGCAGCCGACAGGGGGCGGATGAGCAGTTCTTC. Encoded protein: CASSRQGADEQFF.

V is TRBV9 and J is TRBJ2-7; TRBD2 agrees at 7 bases. Germline V gene data show CDR1 as SGDLS and CDR2 as YYNGEE. J gave up 3 bases and V 0 bases, and 9 bases lay outside the gene matches. The CDR3 loop spans 16 amino acids. The CDR3 region is CASSVGTGSGDYEQYF. CDR3 DNA: TGTGCCAGCAGCGTAGGGACTGGGAGCGGGGACTACGAGCAGTACTTC. Supplemented by reference TRBV9 and TRBJ2-7, the full variable domain reads DSGVTQTPKHLITATGQRVTLRCSPRSGDLSVYWYQQSLDQGLQFLIQYYNGEERAKGNILERFSAQQFPDLHSELNLSSLELGDSALYFCASSVGTGSGDYEQYFGPGTRLTVT.

The chain joins TRBV4-2 to TRBJ2-3; 7 bases map to TRBD1. CDR1 and CDR2 from the germline V gene are LGHNA and YNFKEQ. This CDR3 contains 15 residues. Unmatched junction bases numbered 7, after V lost 5 bases and J lost 2 bases. CDR3: CASSSGQAHTDTQYF. CDR3 in DNA: TGTGCCAGCAGCTCTGGACAGGCCCACACAGATACGCAGTATTTT.

This clone has just one count. DNA of the CDR3: TGTGCCACCAGGGGTAACGGGGGGGCGAATACGCAGTATTTT. Protein product: CATRGNGGANTQYF. V is TRBV24-1 and J is TRBJ2-3; 8 bases are shared with TRBD2. Germline CDR1 KGHDR, CDR2 SFDVKD. CDR3 length equals 14 residues. V lost 7 bases and J lost 7; bases outside the gene matches: 9.

The chain uses TRBV19 and TRBJ2-7; TRBD2 agrees at 7 bases. Germline CDR1 and CDR2: LNHDA and SQIVND (reference sequence). This CDR3 contains 14 residues. J lost 5 bases, V lost 5 bases, and 9 bases had no gene match. The CDR3 here is CASSHTGTTDEQYF. The CDR3 coding sequence is TGTGCCAGTAGTCATACCGGGACTACCGACGAGCAGTACTTC.

The CDR3: CASSVEGRGVNEQFF. Here the CDR3 DNA reads TGTGCCAGCAGCGTAGAGGGGAGGGGGGTTAATGAGCAGTTCTTC. The chain combines TRBV9 with TRBJ2-1; TRBD2 is a possible D gene (7 bases). The germline gives CDR1 SGDLS, CDR2 YYNGEE. Trimming left V 0 bases short and J 7 bases short, with 14 bases between. This CDR3 is 15 amino acids long.